The sample holds many counts of the clone carrying this T cell receptor (beta chain). The antigen remains unidentified. V lost 3 bases, J lost 0 bases, and 17 bases lay in between. Germline CDR1 and CDR2: DFQATT and SNEGSKA (reference sequence). The CDR3 totals 17 residues. TCRdb called the 5' RACE reads again in MiXCR, with one record for every CDR3 protein. The data show fewer than 85,000 distinct CDR3 sequences, with around 13% seen just once and roughly 4.2% held by the top ten. These data originate in a study of early T cells in non-severe SARS-CoV-2 infection. For the study at large: Bulk RNA from unsorted whole blood was sequenced; chains were unpaired. Notes on the study in general: Anti-spike CD8 specificities were favored by VDJdb matching, whose results missed private and CD4 specificities.

This sequence was found in an adult who was a healthcare worker with PCR-confirmed SARS-CoV-2 infection or an uninfected control (not recorded which). The chain combines TRBV20-1 with TRBJ2-2; possibly TRBD2 for D (5 bases). The starting material was whole blood, obtained at baseline. The CDR3 protein is CSARDPTGRANTGELFF. The CDR3 nucleotides are TGCAGTGCTAGGGATCCGACTGGGCGGGCGAACACCGGGGAGCTGTTTTTT.